Shown below are 2 T cell receptor beta chains from a single sample sequenced in a study of Ad26.COV2.S vaccination and SARS-CoV-2 variants (dated by TCRdb to the early 2020s). Sample treatment or condition, as interpreted from the label and publication: about 20 received Ad26.COV2.S at low or high dose, single or two shots; about 5 received placebo; per-sample allocation not given. Repertoires of vaccine and placebo recipients were sequenced from samples taken on day 63 after the first injection. Libraries were constructed by the immunoSEQ multiplex PCR assay. TCRdb re-hosts the immuneACCESS table, in-frame sequences only. Its copies lack some clones; in the studies checked, an unresolved V gene accounts for under half of them, and the cause for the rest is not known. This sample is represented by approximately 500,000 clones; around 85% of them were singletons. The ten most abundant clones make up over 10% of the sample.

Sample: peripheral blood, taken in a trial of Ad26.COV2.S vaccine versus placebo. Receptors originate from a person between 18 and 59 years old who received the Ad26.COV2.S COVID-19 vaccine or a placebo.

V gene TRBV10-3 combines with J gene TRBJ2-5; 8 positions match TRBD1. The germline V gene has CDR1 ENHRY and CDR2 SYGVKD. Germline trimming cut 4 bases from V and 5 bases from J; bases unmatched to any gene: 0. This CDR3 is 12 amino acids long. The CDR3 DNA follows: TGTGCCATCAGTGGGACAGGGGAGACCCAGTACTTC. It yields the protein CAISGTGETQYF.

The rearrangement links TRBV7-2 to TRBJ1-4; perhaps TRBD1 as D (5 bases). CDR1 and CDR2 from the germline V gene are SGHTA and FQGNSA. V gave up 5 bases and J gave up 0 bases, with 7 bases separating them. The CDR3 consists of 14 residues. CDR3 sequence: CASSPQATNEKLFF. The CDR3 DNA reads as TGTGCCAGCAGCCCACAGGCAACTAATGAAAAACTGTTTTTT.